This entry lists 21 T cell receptor beta chains sequenced from one sample in a study of sequential checkpoint blockade in melanoma. Generated by immunoSEQ multiplex PCR, the TCRdb table keeps only in-frame clones and is missing some. The table shows about 11,000 clones, with over 70% occurring only once. Treatment described: randomized to nivolumab then ipilimumab (arm A) or the reverse (arm B). Sequenced here: CD8+ T cells sorted from blood (inferred from file names), sampled from a patient given nivolumab and ipilimumab in sequence. The receptors originated from a human donor with melanoma.

This chain uses TRBV5-1 with TRBJ2-7; weak D call: TRBD1 (5 bases). The CDR3 runs to 14 residues. Germline-derived CDR1 and CDR2 are SGHRS and YFSETQ. V was clipped by 0 bases and J by 2 bases, with 9 bases between them. The CDR3 region has the DNA TGCGCCAGCAGCTTGGGCCTAGGGGCCTACGAGCAGTACTTC. Translation: CASSLGLGAYEQYF.

V usage is TRBV11-3 and J usage is TRBJ2-7, with D possibly TRBD1 on 5 matching bases. Trimming left V 6 bases short and J 2 bases short, with 17 bases between. Germline CDR1 SGHNT, CDR2 YENEEA. The CDR3 has 15 residues. The CDR3 bases are TGTGCCAGCAGAAGTGGTCATGGGGCCCCCTACGAGCAGTACTTC. As protein: CASRSGHGAPYEQYF.

This rearrangement joins TRBV4-1 to TRBJ1-5, with 7 bases fitting TRBD1. The V and J ends lost 3 bases and 9 bases, in that order; junction bases with no gene match: 8. The V gene's germline CDR1 is MGHRA and CDR2 YSYEKL. This CDR3 has 14 amino acids. DNA for the CDR3: TGCGCCAGCAGCCAGGAAACAGGGGATCGGCCCCAGCATTTT. Translating it yields CASSQETGDRPQHF.

Only one count was recorded for this clone. This chain links TRBV7-3 with TRBJ2-1; 7 bases are a match to TRBD2. Trimming at V came to 4 bases and at J to 3 bases, leaving 6 bases not matched to a gene. The germline V gene encodes CDR1 SGHTA and CDR2 FQGTGA. The CDR3 has 15 residues. The CDR3 DNA reads as TGTGCCAGCAGCTCACTTGGGGGGGGCTACAATGAGCAGTTCTTC. It encodes CASSSLGGGYNEQFF.

The CDR3 nucleotides read TGCGCCAGCAGTCCGACAGGGTTCTCCTACGAGCAGTACTTC. Translation: CASSPTGFSYEQYF. This chain uses TRBV10-1 with TRBJ2-7, with 7 bases fitting TRBD1. CDR3 length: 14 amino acids. Looked up from germline, CDR1 is WNHNN and CDR2 is SYGVQD (reference sequence). The V and J ends lost 5 bases and 0 bases, in that order; junction bases with no gene match: 4.

V and J are TRBV29-1 and TRBJ1-2, with 8 nucleotides matching TRBD1. Germline CDR1 and CDR2: SQVTM and ANQGSEA. The CDR3 contains 11 residues. With 7 bases clipped from V and 6 bases from J, the junction kept 4 bases outside the gene matches. CDR3: CSAETGDGYTF. In nucleotides, the CDR3 is TGCAGCGCCGAGACAGGGGATGGCTACACCTTC.

The chain couples TRBV30 to TRBJ1-1; no clear D. CDR1 is GTSNPN and CDR2 is SVGIG in the germline V gene (reference sequence). This CDR3 is 13 amino acids long. V was clipped by 2 bases and J by 5 bases, with 12 bases between them. The DNA of the CDR3 is TGTGCCTGGAGTATTGAGAGCTGGACTGAAGCTTTCTTT. This encodes CAWSIESWTEAFF.

The CDR3 nucleotides read TGTGCCAGCAGTTCAATGAGGGGAGGAGATACGCAGTATTTT. As protein: CASSSMRGGDTQYF. This chain joins TRBV27 and TRBJ2-3; D is perhaps TRBD2 (6 bases). The V end was cut by 4 bases, the J end by 5 bases, with 13 bases between. The CDR3 is 14 amino acids. The germline V gene has CDR1 MNHEY and CDR2 SMNVEV (reference sequence).

V is TRBV19 and J is TRBJ2-2, with 8 positions matching TRBD1. Germline CDR1 LNHDA, CDR2 SQIVND (reference sequence). Unmatched junction bases numbered 5, after V lost 5 bases and J lost 3 bases. The CDR3 is 15 residues long. The CDR3 loop is CASSDRGGYTGELFF. The CDR3 DNA is TGTGCCAGTAGTGACAGGGGCGGGTACACCGGGGAGCTGTTTTTT. Drawing the rest from reference TRBV19 and TRBJ2-2, the complete variable domain is DGGITQSPKYLFRKEGQNVTLSCEQNLNHDAMYWYRQDPGQGLRLIYYSQIVNDFQKGDIAEGYSVSREKKESFPLTVTSAQKNPTAFYLCASSDRGGYTGELFFGEGSRLTVL.

V and J are TRBV7-9 and TRBJ2-7; D perhaps matches TRBD2 (6 bases). The length of the CDR3 is 12 residues. Germline CDR1 reads SEHNR; CDR2 reads FQNEAQ (reference sequence). V was clipped by 5 bases and J by 2 bases, with 7 bases between them. CDR3: CASSGLPYEQYF. The CDR3 DNA follows: TGTGCCAGCAGCGGACTACCCTACGAGCAGTACTTC.

This clone has a handful of counts. Other DNA sequences in this specimen translate into the identical CDR3. The chain is built from TRBV7-9 and TRBJ2-3, with D possibly matching TRBD2 (5 bases). The CDR3 totals 15 residues. V shed 6 bases and J shed 0 bases, with 13 bases lying between them. Germline V gene lookup returns CDR1 SEHNR and CDR2 FQNEAQ (reference sequence). CDR3 nucleotide sequence: TGTGCCAGCAGTCCCCCCGGGGTTAGCACAGATACGCAGTATTTT. It is translated as CASSPPGVSTDTQYF.

The CDR3 loop is CASSYRLTDTQYF. CDR3 coding DNA: TGTGCCAGCAGTTACCGACTCACAGATACGCAGTATTTT. This rearrangement joins TRBV6-5 to TRBJ2-3; D is undetermined. V was cut by 2 bases and J by 2 bases, with 5 bases left in between. There are 13 residues in the CDR3. Germline CDR1 MNHEY, CDR2 SVGAGI.

V usage is TRBV4-1 and J usage is TRBJ2-3; TRBD1 might be the D (6 bases). CDR3 length equals 15 residues. V was clipped by 0 bases and J by 5 bases, with 12 bases between them. CDR1 MGHRA and CDR2 YSYEKL come from the germline V gene. CDR3 coding DNA: TGCGCCAGCAGCCAAGATTGGGCAGGGGAAGATACGCAGTATTTT. As protein: CASSQDWAGEDTQYF.

The chain couples TRBV7-3 to TRBJ2-5; TRBD2 matches 16 bases. With V trimmed by 5 bases and J by 0 bases, 3 bases remained unmatched. Germline V gene sequence: CDR1 SGHTA, CDR2 FQGTGA. This CDR3 comprises 17 residues. CDR3 loop: CASSLGTSGRDQETQYF. Here the CDR3 DNA reads TGTGCCAGCAGCCTGGGGACTAGCGGGAGGGACCAAGAGACCCAGTACTTC.

The chain joins TRBV19 to TRBJ2-7, with 7 bases fitting TRBD1. The V and J ends lost 4 bases and 7 bases, in that order; junction bases with no gene match: 13. From germline, CDR1 is LNHDA and CDR2 SQIVND (reference sequence). The CDR3 has 15 amino acids. CDR3 in amino acids: CASSTVTGPLVEQYF. In DNA form, the CDR3 reads TGTGCCAGTAGTACGGTGACAGGGCCCCTCGTGGAGCAGTACTTC.

The chain couples TRBV19 to TRBJ2-1; tentative D call: TRBD1 (5 bases). V was cut by 1 base and J by 0 bases, with 10 bases left in between. CDR3 size: 16 residues. Germline CDR1 and CDR2: LNHDA and SQIVND (reference sequence). The CDR3 protein is CASSIGTFSSYNEQFF. CDR3 bases: TGTGCCAGTAGTATAGGGACATTTAGCTCCTACAATGAGCAGTTCTTC.

The J gene is TRBJ2-5, the V gene TRBV27; possibly TRBD2 for D (6 bases). Matching the DNA end better, TRBJ2-7 makes the J call doubtful. The CDR3 spans 14 residues. The germline gives CDR1 MNHEY, CDR2 SMNVEV (reference sequence). CDR3 residues: CASSLSGRIDEQYF. CDR3 nucleotides: TGTGCCAGCAGTTTATCCGGGAGAATCGACGAGCAGTACTTC.

V gene TRBV7-2 combines with J gene TRBJ2-3, with 9 bases fitting TRBD2. In germline, CDR1 is SGHTA, CDR2 FQGNSA. The CDR3 has 17 residues. J lost 6 bases, V lost 6 bases, and 16 bases had no gene match. The CDR3 here is CASSPARLAAPRDTQYF. The CDR3 bases are TGTGCCAGCAGTCCTGCTCGACTAGCGGCACCTCGGGATACGCAGTATTTT.

The rearrangement links TRBV6-4 to TRBJ2-6, with 8 positions matching TRBD1. Germline V CDR1 and CDR2: MRHNA, SNTAGT. V shed 4 bases, J shed 1 base, and the junction held 3 bases outside the gene matches. The CDR3 is 16 residues long. The CDR3 DNA sequence: TGTGCCAGCAGTGGGACAGGGACGTCTGGGGCCAACGTCCTGACTTTC. Its protein product is CASSGTGTSGANVLTF.

The chain links TRBV27 to TRBJ2-7; a weak D match, TRBD1 (6 bases). The CDR3 is made up of 13 amino acids. Between the trimmed V and J ends, which lost 5 bases and 4 bases, there was a span of 12 bases. Germline loops: CDR1 MNHEY, CDR2 SMNVEV (reference sequence). The CDR3 DNA is TGTGCCAGCAGTCCTCAACAGGGTTACGAGCAGTACTTC. Encoded protein: CASSPQQGYEQYF.

The sample holds a few counts of this clone. Different DNA sequences within this sample yield the same CDR3. The V gene is TRBV5-8, the J gene TRBJ2-1, with D tentatively TRBD1 (5 bases). The CDR3 is 15 amino acids. Per germline, CDR1 SGHTS and CDR2 YDEGEE. Trimming removed 0 bases from V and 4 bases from J, with 11 bases in between. CDR3 region: CASSLGQSSYNEQFF. The CDR3 DNA is TGTGCCAGCAGCTTGGGACAGTCATCATACAATGAGCAGTTCTTC.